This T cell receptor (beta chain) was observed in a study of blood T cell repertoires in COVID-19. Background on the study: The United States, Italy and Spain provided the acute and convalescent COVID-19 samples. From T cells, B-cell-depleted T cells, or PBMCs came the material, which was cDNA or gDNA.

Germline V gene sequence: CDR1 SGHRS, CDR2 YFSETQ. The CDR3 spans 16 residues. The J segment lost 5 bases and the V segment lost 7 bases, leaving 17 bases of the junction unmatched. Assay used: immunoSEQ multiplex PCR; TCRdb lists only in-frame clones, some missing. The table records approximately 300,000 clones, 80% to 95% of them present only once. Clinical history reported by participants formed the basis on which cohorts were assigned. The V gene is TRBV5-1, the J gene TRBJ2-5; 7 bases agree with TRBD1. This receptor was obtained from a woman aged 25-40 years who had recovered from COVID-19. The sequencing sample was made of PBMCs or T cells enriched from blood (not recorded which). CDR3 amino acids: CASGSTVGGSLETQYF. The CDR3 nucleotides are TGCGCCAGCGGATCCACTGTAGGGGGCTCGTTGGAGACCCAGTACTTC.